A selection of T cell receptor beta chains follows, all from one sample in a study of shared clonotypes between healthy human individuals. The repertoire was sequenced with immunoSEQ multiplex PCR; TCRdb's copy has only in-frame clones and lacks some. The data show about 2 million clones, with approximately 95% seen just once and approximately 1.2% held by the top ten. The sequenced sample was naive CD8+ T cells sorted from blood. The receptor set was obtained from a man between 18 and 35 years old in good health. Both conserved end residues are part of each CDR3. D genes are given only for firm matches. Where a row states a size, it is once, few, many or the class of an expanded clone; other rows omit it.

D gene | clone size | J gene | V gene | CDR3 protein | CDR3 DNA
. | . | TRBJ2-1 | TRBV5-1 | CASSTGTHASYEQFF | TGCGCCAGCAGCACCGGGACGCACGCATCCTATGAGCAGTTCTTC
TRBD1 | once | TRBJ1-4 | TRBV10-3 | CAISGDSEKLFF | TGTGCCATCAGTGGGGACAGTGAAAAACTGTTTTTT
. | . | TRBJ1-1 | TRBV28 | CASTPAGVEAFF | TGTGCCAGCACTCCCGCGGGGGTTGAAGCTTTCTTT
. | . | TRBJ1-1 | TRBV27 | CASSLRGAGTEAFF | TGTGCCAGCAGTTTAAGGGGGGCGGGCACTGAAGCTTTCTTT
. | . | TRBJ1-1 | TRBV19 | CASSVPSSGTEAFF | TGTGCCAGTAGTGTTCCCTCCTCGGGTACTGAAGCTTTCTTT
TRBD1 | . | TRBJ1-6 | TRBV6-1 | CASSEIGQGPLHF | TGTGCCAGCAGTGAAATTGGACAGGGACCCCTCCACTTT
. | . | TRBJ1-4 | TRBV15 | CATSRVGGATNEKLFF | TGTGCCACCAGCAGAGTCGGAGGGGCAACTAATGAAAAACTGTTTTTT
. | . | TRBJ2-7 | TRBV30 | CAWSVQGAIDEQYF | TGTGCCTGGAGTGTACAAGGGGCGATTGACGAGCAGTACTTC
. | . | TRBJ1-2 | TRBV28 | CASTPRGVEGYTF | TGTGCCAGCACCCCTCGGGGGGTTGAAGGCTACACCTTC
TRBD2 | . | TRBJ2-1 | TRBV7-9 | CASSLEGLLAESLYNEQFF | TGTGCCAGCAGCTTAGAAGGGTTACTAGCGGAGAGCCTCTACAATGAGCAGTTCTTC
. | few | TRBJ1-1 | TRBV20-1 | CSATGYGEAFF | TGCAGTGCCACAGGGTATGGTGAAGCTTTCTTT
. | . | TRBJ2-5 | TRBV6-9 | CASSYEETQYF | TGTGCCAGCAGTTACGAAGAGACCCAGTACTTC
TRBD2 | . | TRBJ2-1 | TRBV11-2 | CASSLSYGGGSYNEQFF | TGTGCCAGCAGCTTATCCTACGGGGGAGGGTCCTACAATGAGCAGTTCTTC
. | once | TRBJ1-1 | TRBV5-1 | CASSLEGPEAFF | TGCGCCAGCAGCTTGGAGGGCCCTGAAGCTTTCTTT
. | . | TRBJ2-7 | TRBV27 | CASSYRQALSNEQYF | TGTGCCAGCAGTTATAGACAGGCCCTCTCAAACGAGCAGTACTTC
TRBD2 | . | TRBJ2-1 | TRBV2 | CASSALRSLAGTEQFF | TGTGCCAGCAGTGCCCTCCGGAGCCTAGCGGGGACTGAGCAGTTCTTC
TRBD2 | . | TRBJ2-1 | TRBV10-1 | CASSEYWREGRQNEQFF | TGCGCCAGCAGTGAGTACTGGCGGGAGGGCCGTCAGAATGAGCAGTTCTTC
. | . | TRBJ2-1 | TRBV4-3 | CASSHAFYNEQFF | TGCGCCAGCAGCCATGCCTTCTACAATGAGCAGTTCTTC